This T cell receptor beta chain was found in a study of T-cell reconstitution after alpha-beta-depleted transplantation in children listed by TCRdb under 2016. Context from the whole study: Using TCR repertoire profiling, the study quantitatively followed how T-cell immune reconstitution unfolded in children after TCRalphabeta/CD19-depleted allogeneic hematopoietic cell transplantation.

The library was produced with PCR. Instrument used: Illumina HiSeq 2500. TCR library preparation used molecular barcoding, with unique molecular identifiers applied to normalize quantification of the TCRbeta repertoire. The public reads were reprocessed in TCRdb via fastp at Q25 and MiXCR, keeping in-frame beta chains. Rows matching on CDR3 protein sequence are summarized as one entry with the most common DNA and genes. The sample records 100,000 or so distinct CDR3 sequences, about 7.5% of which are singletons. The ten biggest clones cover 15% to 20% of the sample. The germline V gene sets CDR1 to SGHVS and CDR2 to FNYEAQ. Counted from cysteine to phenylalanine, this CDR3 has 14 amino acids. Only the CDR3 DNA is retained, 42 bases long and in frame from the first base. The V and J ends are trimmed by 1 base and 8 bases, leaving 14 bases between them. A word on this clonotype: Its target antigen remains unknown. No per-base quality is available; no much larger clone lies one base away.

General findings and caveats noted by the study authors: The apparently early alphabetaT-cell count recovery about two months after transplant was reportedly dependent on only several hundred rapidly expanded clones derived from non-depleted graft cells. In some patients, the high TCRbeta diversity seen at day 60 was put down to recipient T cells and intrathymic progenitors that had survived conditioning. Hyperexpanded clone frequencies declined over subsequent months; after one year, T-cell counts and TCRbeta diversity were mostly attributed to newly produced T cells.

The label giving this sample's treatment or condition can be read as: allogeneic hematopoietic cell transplantation with graft depleted of TCRalphabeta T cells and CD19 B cells. TCRalphabeta/CD19-depleted allogeneic hematopoietic cell grafts were given to the transplant recipients, all of whom were children. In this chain, TRBV7-6 is recombined with TRBJ1-2; no D segment can be confidently identified. The TCR originated in a boy younger than 10 with acute lymphoblastic leukemia, due to receive a stem cell transplant. The sequences come from PBMCs, collected before TCRalphabeta/CD19-depleted stem cell transplant. The CDR3 region: CASSLGPFQEGYTF. The DNA sequence reads TGTGCCAGCAGCTTAGGTCCCTTCCAAGAGGGCTACACCTTC.